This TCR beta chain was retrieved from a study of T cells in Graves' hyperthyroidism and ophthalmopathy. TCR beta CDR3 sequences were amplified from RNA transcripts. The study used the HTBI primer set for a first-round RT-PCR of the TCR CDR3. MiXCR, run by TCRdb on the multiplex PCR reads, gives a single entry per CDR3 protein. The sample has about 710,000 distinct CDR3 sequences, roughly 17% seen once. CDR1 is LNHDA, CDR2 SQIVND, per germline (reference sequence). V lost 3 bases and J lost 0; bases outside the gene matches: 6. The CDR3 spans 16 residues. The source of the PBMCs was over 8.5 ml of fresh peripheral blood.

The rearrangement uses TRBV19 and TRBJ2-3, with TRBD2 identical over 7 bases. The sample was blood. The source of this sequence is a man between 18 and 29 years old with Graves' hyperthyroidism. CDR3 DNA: TGTGCCAGTAGTATGCCCAGCGGGGCTAGCACAGATACGCAGTATTTT. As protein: CASSMPSGASTDTQYF.